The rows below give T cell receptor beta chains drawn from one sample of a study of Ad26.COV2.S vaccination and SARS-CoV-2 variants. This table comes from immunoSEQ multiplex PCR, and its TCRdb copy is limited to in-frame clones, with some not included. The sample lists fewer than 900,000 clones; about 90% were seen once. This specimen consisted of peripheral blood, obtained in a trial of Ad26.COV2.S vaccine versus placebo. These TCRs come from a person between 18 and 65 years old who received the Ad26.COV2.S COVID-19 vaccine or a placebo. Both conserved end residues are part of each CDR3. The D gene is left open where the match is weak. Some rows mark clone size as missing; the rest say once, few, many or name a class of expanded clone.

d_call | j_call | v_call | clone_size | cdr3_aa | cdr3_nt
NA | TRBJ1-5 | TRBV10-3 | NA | CAISDLGQPQHF | TGTGCCATCAGTGATCTTGGTCAGCCCCAGCATTTT
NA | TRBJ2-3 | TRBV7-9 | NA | CASSFVGSADTQYF | TGTGCCAGCAGCTTCGTGGGAAGCGCAGATACGCAGTATTTT
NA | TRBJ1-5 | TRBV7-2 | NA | CASSRDSNQPQHF | TGTGCCAGCAGCAGGGATAGCAATCAGCCCCAGCATTTT
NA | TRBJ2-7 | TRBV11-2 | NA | CASSFLREQYF | TGTGCCAGCAGCTTCCTCAGGGAGCAGTACTTC
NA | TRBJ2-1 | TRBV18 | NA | CASSPPGLKQFF | TGTGCCAGCTCACCACCGGGACTTAAGCAGTTCTTC
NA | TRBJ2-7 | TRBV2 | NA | CASSEATGDEQYF | TGTGCCAGCAGTGAAGCGACAGGCGACGAGCAGTACTTC
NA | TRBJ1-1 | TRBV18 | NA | CASSPGGAWAEAFF | TGTGCCAGCTCACCCGGGGGGGCGTGGGCTGAAGCTTTCTTT
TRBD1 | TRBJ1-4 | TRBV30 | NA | CAWASGQGDEKLFF | TGTGCCTGGGCCTCTGGACAGGGTGATGAAAAACTGTTTTTT
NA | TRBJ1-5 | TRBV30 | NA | CAWSVLGGQPQHF | TGTGCCTGGAGTGTTCTGGGTGGGCAGCCCCAGCATTTT
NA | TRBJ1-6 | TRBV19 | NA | CASSGETVNSPLHF | TGTGCCAGTAGTGGTGAGACAGTGAATTCACCCCTCCACTTT
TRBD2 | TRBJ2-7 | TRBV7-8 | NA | CASSQPWTSGGDEQYF | TGTGCCAGCAGCCAGCCCTGGACTAGCGGGGGGGACGAGCAGTACTTC
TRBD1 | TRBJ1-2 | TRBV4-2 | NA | CASSQEGTGNYGYTF | TGTGCCAGCAGCCAAGAGGGGACAGGGAACTATGGCTACACCTTC
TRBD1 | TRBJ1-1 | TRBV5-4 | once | CASSSQGGYTEAFF | TGTGCCAGCAGCTCGCAGGGGGGCTACACTGAAGCTTTCTTT
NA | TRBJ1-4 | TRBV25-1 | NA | CASSEYGLNEKLFF | TGTGCCAGCAGTGAATATGGACTGAATGAAAAACTGTTTTTT
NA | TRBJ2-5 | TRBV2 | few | CASSQRVLETQYF | TGTGCCAGCAGTCAACGGGTTCTAGAGACCCAGTACTTC
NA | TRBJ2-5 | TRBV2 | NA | CASKVEETQYF | TGTGCCAGCAAAGTCGAGGAGACCCAGTACTTC